This T cell receptor (beta chain) was recorded in a study of blood T cell repertoires in COVID-19. Background on the study: Italy, Spain and the United States were the sources of the convalescent and acute COVID-19 samples. T cells, B-cell-depleted T cells, or PBMCs supplied cDNA or gDNA.

In the original processing: Estimates of nucleated cell counts were drawn from the amplification of reference gene primers. The method was immunoSEQ multiplex PCR; TCRdb's version includes in-frame clones alone and lacks a portion of them. V, J and clone size reflect that table, while D and trimming were determined from the DNA. The table shows some 290,000 clones, with nearly 90% occurring only once. V shed 4 bases and J shed 7 bases, with 10 bases lying between them. Looked up from germline, CDR1 is SNHLY and CDR2 is FYNNEI. This CDR3 is 13 amino acids long. Seattle patients were enrolled while actively infected and followed longitudinally.

The V gene is TRBV2, the J gene TRBJ1-4; D remains ambiguous. This sequence was found in a woman between 25 and 40 years old with COVID-19, enrolled during active disease. The specimen was peripheral blood. Here the CDR3 reads CASSVAMVEKLFF. The DNA of the CDR3 is TGTGCCAGCAGTGTGGCCATGGTTGAAAAACTGTTTTTT.